This T cell receptor beta chain stems from a study of shared clonotypes between healthy human individuals. Overall study findings and caveats: Sequencing depth was predicted to influence how clonotypes are shared among donors.

The repertoire was sequenced with immunoSEQ multiplex PCR; TCRdb's copy has only in-frame clones and lacks some. The sample contains about 530,000 clones, nearly 80% of which appear only once. This clone was picked up one time. Its target is not known. The CDR3 covers 15 residues. Sequencing was performed on PBMCs. The TCR sequence derives from a woman between 40 and 55 years old in good health. Some clones in this sample may be carry-over from other donors' samples. The V gene is TRBV21-1, the J gene TRBJ2-7; the table calls TRBD2, which could not be checked here. TRBV21-1 corresponds to a pseudogene. CDR3 in DNA: TGTGCCAGCCCTATTAAAACCCGGGAAGGAGGCGAGCAGTACTTC. Its protein product is CASPIKTREGGEQYF.